This TCR beta chain was recovered during a study of vaccination and CD4 T cells after COVID-19 (dated by TCRdb to 2021 to 2024). Some background on the complete study: SARS-CoV-2 positivity had been established in the convalescent patients by nasal swab PCR, and mild disease was recorded in nine or ten of these patients and severe disease in one. The cultures were stimulated with overlapping spike peptide pools from SARS-CoV-2 and from the common cold coronaviruses HCoV-NL63, HCoV-OC43 and HCoV-229E. Participants got two doses of the Pfizer-BioNTech BNT162b2 vaccine (n=8) or two doses of the Moderna mRNA-1273 vaccine (n=2). Six males and four females were included in the convalescent cohort, with two Hispanic individuals, seven Caucasians, two Asians and one multiracial person represented. The spike-specific CD4+ TCR repertoire was compared before and after mRNA vaccination in approximately ten COVID-19 convalescent patients and a handful of infection-naive healthy vaccine recipients. Post-COVID blood samples from convalescent patients were collected a median of about 100 days after diagnosis, with a range of roughly 30 to 161 days. The time from the second vaccine dose to post-vaccine blood sampling had a median of around 72 days and ranged from about 13 to 250 days. As controls, cultures received a CEFX viral epitope pool (the positive control), an HIV-1 Nef peptide pool (the negative control), or no peptide at all.

Library prep was done by PCR. TCR sequencing of DNA from cultured CD4+ T cells used the Oncomine TCR Beta short-read assay at the Johns Hopkins FTIC core. The QIAamp micro DNA kit was used to extract genomic DNA from the cultured CD4+ T cells. Oncomine TCR Beta libraries from cultured CD4+ T cells were pooled with unique dual indexes and sequenced on an Illumina iSeq 100. The paper's data handling went like this. Non-productive sequences were removed, and CDR3s that did not start with C, did not end with F or W, or were shorter than 7 amino acids were discarded. The MANAFEST web application was used to identify antigen-specific clonotypes by comparing peptide-stimulated wells against reference wells and other culture wells. An FDR below 0.05, an odds ratio above 5, and a productive frequency above 0.1% in at least two of three replicate wells were required for clones to be considered positive. Clonotypes that were significantly expanded in both SARS-CoV-2 spike wells and at least one common cold coronavirus spike condition were defined as cross-reactive. CDR3 homology was assessed with Levenshtein distances (stringdist) and unrooted phylogenetic trees (ape) in R version 3.6.1. Starting from the raw public reads, TCRdb applied fastp trimming at Q25, assembled clones with MiXCR and retained in-frame beta chains. Each CDR3 protein appears once, grouped with its most common genes and DNA. TCRdb assigned the V and J calls; the authors' analysis was not used. This sample is represented by roughly 14,000 distinct CDR3 sequences; roughly 34% of them were singletons. The top ten hold approximately 40% of the sample.

This clonotype has more than one count but fewer than ten. Its antigen specificity is not known. Nothing much larger sits one base from this clone, and base qualities are not available. Per the publication, the treatment or condition label means: approximately 10-day PBMC culture with coronavirus spike peptide pools or control peptides (ViraFEST assay). The ViraFEST assay was used in the study, in which antigen-specific T cells were expanded with peptide pools and expanded clonotypes were subsequently identified by TCR sequencing. Positive SARS-CoV-2 PCR tests in the convalescent patients dated from March to December 2020, before Alpha, Beta and Delta variants emerged in the United States. About 2 million PBMCs per well were cultured in IMDM with approximately 5% human AB serum and roughly 10 IU/ml IL-2, plus 10 ug/ml peptide pools. On days 3 and 7, half of the culture medium was replaced with fresh IL-2-containing medium. After about 10 days of culture, CD4+ T cells were isolated by negative selection using the EasySep CD4+ T cell isolation kit. PBMCs were separated from whole blood using Ficoll-Paque Plus gradient centrifugation and then either used fresh or cryopreserved at -140C. In general, triplicate wells were set up for every culture condition.

Here is what the overall study found, with its caveats: In convalescent patients, nearly all vaccine-specific clones (304 of 307) were found to be mono-reactive for SARS-CoV-2 spike rather than cross-reactive with common cold coronaviruses. The median number of SARS-CoV-2-reactive clonotypes rose from roughly 20 after infection to some 37 after vaccination, but the change was not significant. The number of convalescent patients in the study was relatively small, and the study did not examine early timepoints following natural infection. Among convalescent patients, a median around 83% of the SARS-CoV-2-reactive clones seen after vaccination appeared only after vaccination, which suggests priming specific to the vaccine.

Including cysteine and phenylalanine, the CDR3 has 13 amino acids. Just CDR3 DNA is preserved here, 39 bases in frame from base 1. Trimming at the junction amounts to 6 bases on V and 3 bases on J, and the germline ends lie 11 bases apart. This receptor chain uses TRBV12-3 or TRBV12-4 and TRBJ1-2; the D region possibly corresponds to TRBD1 (6 bases align). This receptor was taken from a human donor with COVID-19. The sequenced sample consisted of cultured CD4+ T cells from blood. The CDR3 region has the sequence CASSRTVDYGYTF. The sequence in DNA is TGTGCCAGCAGCCGGACAGTCGACTATGGCTACACCTTC.